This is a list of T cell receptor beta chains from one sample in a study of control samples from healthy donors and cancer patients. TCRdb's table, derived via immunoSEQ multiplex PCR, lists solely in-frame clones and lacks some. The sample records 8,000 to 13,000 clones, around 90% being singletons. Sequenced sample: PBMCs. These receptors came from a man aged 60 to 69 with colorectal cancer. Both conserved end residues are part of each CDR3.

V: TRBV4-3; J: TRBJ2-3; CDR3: CASSQVLAGGLGTDTQYF
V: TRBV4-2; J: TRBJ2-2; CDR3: CASSQGTSSDVTGELFF
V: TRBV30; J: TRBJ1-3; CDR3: CAWSPKLGSSGNTIYF
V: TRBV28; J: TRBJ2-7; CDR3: CASSFPLWKSSYEQYF
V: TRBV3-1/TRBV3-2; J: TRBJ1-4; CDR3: CASSQLGATNEKLFF
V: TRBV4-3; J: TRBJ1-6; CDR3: CASSLLGGGGVSPLHF
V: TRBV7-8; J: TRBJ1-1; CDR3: CASSSHGQVNDEAFF
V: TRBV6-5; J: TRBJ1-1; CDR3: CASSYSGRVTFF
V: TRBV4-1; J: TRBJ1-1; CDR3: CASSLDPEGTEAFF
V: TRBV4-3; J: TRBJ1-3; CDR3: CASSQDSIGTGLLSGNTIYF
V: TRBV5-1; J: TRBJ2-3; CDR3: CASSLTSGGLDTQYF
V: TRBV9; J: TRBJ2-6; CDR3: CASSGQLSGANVLTF
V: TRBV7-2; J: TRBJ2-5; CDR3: CASRPGQQETQYF
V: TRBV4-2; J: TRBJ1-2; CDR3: CASSQPNTYTGGAYGYTF
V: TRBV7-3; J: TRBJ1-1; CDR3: CASSLNPGGTEAFF
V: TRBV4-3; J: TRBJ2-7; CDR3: CASSQGSGSYEQYF
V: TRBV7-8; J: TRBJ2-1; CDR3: CASTVPGVYRNEQFF
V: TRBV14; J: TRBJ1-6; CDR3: CASSQGNAPLHF
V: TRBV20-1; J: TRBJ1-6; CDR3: CSARRDSPLHF
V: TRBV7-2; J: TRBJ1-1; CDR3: CASSFSPEAFF
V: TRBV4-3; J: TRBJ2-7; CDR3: CASSQEDRGFYEQYF
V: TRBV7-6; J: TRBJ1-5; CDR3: CASSLTYAGGNQPQHF
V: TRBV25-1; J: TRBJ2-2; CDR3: CASSANTGELFF
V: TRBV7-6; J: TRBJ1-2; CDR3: CASSPAGSNYGYTF
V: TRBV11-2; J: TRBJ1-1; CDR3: CASSSWDRGMNTEAFF
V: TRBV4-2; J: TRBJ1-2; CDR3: CASSHMGTNYGYTF
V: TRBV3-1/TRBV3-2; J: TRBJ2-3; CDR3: CASSLYFGGLATDTQYF
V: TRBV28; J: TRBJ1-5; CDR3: CASSSIRVLGPGASQPQHF
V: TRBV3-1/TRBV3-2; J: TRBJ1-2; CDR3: CASSLSGPNYGYTF
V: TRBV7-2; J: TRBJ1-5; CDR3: CASSLPGAGQPQHF
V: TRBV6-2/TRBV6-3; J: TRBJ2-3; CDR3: CASSYGGGVWGTDTQYF
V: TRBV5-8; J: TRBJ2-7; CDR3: CASSGTGWREQYF
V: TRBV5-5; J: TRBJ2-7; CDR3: CASSLAGREQYF
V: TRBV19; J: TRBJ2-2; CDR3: CASSINGGGGELFF
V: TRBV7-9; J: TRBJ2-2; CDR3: CASSLRVSTGELFF
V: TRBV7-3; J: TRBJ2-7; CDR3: CASSQGMGYEQYF
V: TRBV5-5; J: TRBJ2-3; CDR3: CASSWGALSSTDTQYF
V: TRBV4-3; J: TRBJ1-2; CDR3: CASSPSTHYGYTF
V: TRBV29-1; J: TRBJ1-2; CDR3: CSVVEDDYGYTF
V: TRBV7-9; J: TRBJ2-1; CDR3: CASSLGLAGGYNEQFF
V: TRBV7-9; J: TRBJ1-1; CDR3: CASRDKDRLNTEAFF
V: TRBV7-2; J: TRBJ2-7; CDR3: CASSREGTEQYF
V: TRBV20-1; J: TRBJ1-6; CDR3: CSASSPVGLPNSPLHF
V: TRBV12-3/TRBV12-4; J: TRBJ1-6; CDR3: CASTSYNSPLHF
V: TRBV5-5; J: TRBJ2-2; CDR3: CASSLYGGATTGELFF
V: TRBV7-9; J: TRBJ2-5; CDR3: CASRSGVPETQYF
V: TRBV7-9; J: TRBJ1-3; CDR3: CASSLVLGNTIYF
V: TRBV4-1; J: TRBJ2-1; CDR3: CASSQAANEQFF
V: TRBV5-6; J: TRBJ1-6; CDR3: CASRLGQGENSPLHF
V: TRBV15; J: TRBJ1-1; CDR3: CATSRGRLGITAFF
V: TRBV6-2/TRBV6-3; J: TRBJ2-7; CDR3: CASSPSRGQRGYEQYF
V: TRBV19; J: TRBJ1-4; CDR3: CASGRWGAVDEKLFF
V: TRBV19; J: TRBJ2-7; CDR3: CASTTSWGAYEQYF